This T cell receptor (beta chain) was sequenced for a study of OX40 agonist ivuxolimab in advanced cancers. Trimming took 5 bases from V and 4 from J; bases not matched to a gene: 14. This CDR3 region has 16 residues. Germline V CDR1 and CDR2: SNHLY, FYNNEI. TCRdb's table, derived via immunoSEQ multiplex PCR, lists solely in-frame clones and lacks some. The sample consists of tens of thousands of clones, roughly nine tenths of them appearing once. This TCR came from an adult with an advanced solid tumor such as melanoma, head and neck, liver or kidney cancer. V gene TRBV2 combines with J gene TRBJ2-7, with TRBD1 identical over 7 bases. This specimen consisted of CD4+ or CD8+ T cells sorted from blood, obtained in a trial of the OX40 agonist ivuxolimab. CDR3 amino acids: CASSPELVRGKYEQYF. CDR3 coding DNA: TGTGCCAGCAGTCCTGAACTAGTCAGGGGGAAATACGAGCAGTACTTC.